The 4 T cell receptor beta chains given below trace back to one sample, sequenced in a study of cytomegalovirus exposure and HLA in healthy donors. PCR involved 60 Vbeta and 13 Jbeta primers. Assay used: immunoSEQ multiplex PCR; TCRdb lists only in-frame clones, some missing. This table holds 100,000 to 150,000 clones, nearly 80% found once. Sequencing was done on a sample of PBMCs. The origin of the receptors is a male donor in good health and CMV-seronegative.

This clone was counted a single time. The chain's CDR3 is CASSPEAGREQFF. CDR3 sequence (DNA): TGTGCCAGCAGCCCTGAGGCGGGTCGGGAGCAGTTCTTC. The chain uses TRBV7-9 and TRBJ2-1, with TRBD2 as a possible D gene (5 bases). This CDR3 has 13 residues. V was cut by 5 bases and J by 10 bases, with 15 bases left in between. Looked up from germline, CDR1 is SEHNR and CDR2 is FQNEAQ (reference sequence).

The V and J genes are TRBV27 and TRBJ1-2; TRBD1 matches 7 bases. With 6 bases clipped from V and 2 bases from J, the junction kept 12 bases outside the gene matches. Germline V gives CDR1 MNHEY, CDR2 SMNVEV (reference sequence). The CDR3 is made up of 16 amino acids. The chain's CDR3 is CASSPLGQVDNYGYTF. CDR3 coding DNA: TGTGCCAGCAGCCCCCTAGGACAGGTAGACAACTATGGCTACACCTTC.

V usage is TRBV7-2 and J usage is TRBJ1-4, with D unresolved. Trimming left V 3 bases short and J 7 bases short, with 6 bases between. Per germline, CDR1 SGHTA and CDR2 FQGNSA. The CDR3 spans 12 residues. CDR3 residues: CASSLIGEKLFF. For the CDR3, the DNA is TGTGCCAGCAGCTTGATCGGTGAAAAACTGTTTTTT. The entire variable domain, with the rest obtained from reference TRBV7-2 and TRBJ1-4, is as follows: GAGVSQSPSNKVTEKGKDVELRCDPISGHTALYWYRQSLGQGLEFLIYFQGNSAPDKSGLPSDRFSAERTGGSVSTLTIQRTQQEDSAVYLCASSLIGEKLFFGSGTQLSVL.

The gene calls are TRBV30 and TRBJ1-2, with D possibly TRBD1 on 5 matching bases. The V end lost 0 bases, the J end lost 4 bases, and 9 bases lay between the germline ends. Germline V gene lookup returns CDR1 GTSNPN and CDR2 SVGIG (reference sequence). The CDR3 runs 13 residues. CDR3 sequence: CAWSVMGPYGYTF. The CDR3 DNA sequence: TGTGCCTGGAGTGTAATGGGGCCCTATGGCTACACCTTC.